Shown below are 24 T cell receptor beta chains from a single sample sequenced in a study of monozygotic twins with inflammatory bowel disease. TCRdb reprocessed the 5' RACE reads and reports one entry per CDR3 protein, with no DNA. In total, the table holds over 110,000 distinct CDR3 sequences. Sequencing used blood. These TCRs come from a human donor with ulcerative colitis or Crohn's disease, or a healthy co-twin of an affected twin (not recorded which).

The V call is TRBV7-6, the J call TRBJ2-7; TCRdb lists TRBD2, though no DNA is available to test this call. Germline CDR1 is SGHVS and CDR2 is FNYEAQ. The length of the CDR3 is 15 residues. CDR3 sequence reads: CASSDSGQGSYEQYF. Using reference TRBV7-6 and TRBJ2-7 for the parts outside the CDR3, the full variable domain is GAGVSQSPRYKVTKRGQDVALRCDPISGHVSLYWYRQALGQGPEFLTYFNYEAQQDKSGLPNDRFSAERPEGSISTLTIQRTEQRDSAMYRCASSDSGQGSYEQYFGPGTRLTVT.

CDR3 protein: CASSLAKSASGGLKWQETQYF. The chain is built from TRBV5-1 and TRBJ2-5; there is no DNA to check the TCRdb D call of TRBD1. Germline V gene sequence: CDR1 SGHRS, CDR2 YFSETQ. The CDR3 spans 21 residues.

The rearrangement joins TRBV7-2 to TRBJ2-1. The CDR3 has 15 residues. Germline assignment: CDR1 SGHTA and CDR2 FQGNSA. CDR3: CASSPPGSTYNEQFF.

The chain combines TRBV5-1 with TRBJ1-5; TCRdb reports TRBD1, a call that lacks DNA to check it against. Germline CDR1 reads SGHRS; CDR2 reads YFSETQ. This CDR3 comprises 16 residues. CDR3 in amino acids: CASSSGDLYGNQPQHF.

The CDR3 here is CSASPRGGAGLGAFF. The rearrangement joins TRBV20-1 to TRBJ1-1; TCRdb gives TRBD1 as the D gene, but with no DNA this cannot be confirmed. Germline CDR1 reads DFQATT; CDR2 reads SNEGSKA (reference sequence). The CDR3 covers 15 residues.

The CDR3 region is CSAIPSGGHYNSPLHF. This chain uses TRBV20-1 with TRBJ1-6. The CDR3 spans 16 residues. Germline-derived CDR1 and CDR2 are DFQATT and SNEGSKA (reference sequence).

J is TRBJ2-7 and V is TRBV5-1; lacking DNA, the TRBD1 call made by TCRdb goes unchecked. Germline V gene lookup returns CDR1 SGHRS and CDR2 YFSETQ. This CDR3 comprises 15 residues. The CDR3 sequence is CASSPALGGADEQYF.

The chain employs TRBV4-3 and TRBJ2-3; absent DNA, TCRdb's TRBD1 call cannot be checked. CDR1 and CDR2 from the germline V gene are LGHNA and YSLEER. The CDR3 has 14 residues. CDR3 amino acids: CASSQGQGSDTQYF.

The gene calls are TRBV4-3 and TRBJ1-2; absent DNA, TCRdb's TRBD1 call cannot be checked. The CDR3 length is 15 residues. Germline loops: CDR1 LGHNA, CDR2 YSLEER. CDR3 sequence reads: CASSQAQGLLGGYTF.

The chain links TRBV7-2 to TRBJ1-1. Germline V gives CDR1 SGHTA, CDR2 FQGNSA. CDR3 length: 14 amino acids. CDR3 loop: CASSRNRRYTEAFF.

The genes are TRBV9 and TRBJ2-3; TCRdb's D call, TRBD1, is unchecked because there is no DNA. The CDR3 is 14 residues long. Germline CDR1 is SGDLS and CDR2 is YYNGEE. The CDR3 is CASSVRLGGDTQYF.

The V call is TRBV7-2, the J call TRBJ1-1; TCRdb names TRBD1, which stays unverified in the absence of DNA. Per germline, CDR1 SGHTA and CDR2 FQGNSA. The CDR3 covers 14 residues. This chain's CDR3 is CASSIRDRRTEAFF.

The CDR3 loop reads CASRAAGLNEQYF. The chain uses TRBV28 and TRBJ2-7; TCRdb indicates TRBD2, and absent DNA this call remains unverified. The CDR3 has 13 amino acids. Germline CDR1 MDHEN, CDR2 SYDVKM.

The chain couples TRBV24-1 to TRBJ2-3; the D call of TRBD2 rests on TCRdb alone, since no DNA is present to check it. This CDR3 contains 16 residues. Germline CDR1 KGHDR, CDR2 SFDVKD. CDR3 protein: CATSDQRTSSTDTQYF.

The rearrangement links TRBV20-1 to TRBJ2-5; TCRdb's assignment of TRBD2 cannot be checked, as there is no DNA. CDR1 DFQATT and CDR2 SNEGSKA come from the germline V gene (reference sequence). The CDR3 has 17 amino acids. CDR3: CSARDLRLAGAQETQYF.

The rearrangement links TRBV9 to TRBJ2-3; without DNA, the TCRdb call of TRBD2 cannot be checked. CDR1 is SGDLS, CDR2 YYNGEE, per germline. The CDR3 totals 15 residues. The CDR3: CASSVENRSAHTQYF.

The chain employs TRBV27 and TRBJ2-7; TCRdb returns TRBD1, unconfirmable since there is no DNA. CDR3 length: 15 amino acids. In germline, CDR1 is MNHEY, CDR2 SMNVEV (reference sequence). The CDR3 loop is CASSPLGRISYEQYF.

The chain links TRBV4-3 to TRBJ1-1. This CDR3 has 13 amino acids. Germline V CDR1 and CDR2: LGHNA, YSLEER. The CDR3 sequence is CASSHIWSAEAFF.

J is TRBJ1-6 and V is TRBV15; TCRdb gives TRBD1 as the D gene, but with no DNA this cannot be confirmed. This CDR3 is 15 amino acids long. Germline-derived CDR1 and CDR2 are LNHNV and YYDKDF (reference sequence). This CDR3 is CATSRDRQGSSPLHF.

The CDR3 reads CASSPLGQGRNQPQHF. The chain is built from TRBV12-3 or TRBV12-4 and TRBJ1-5; TCRdb designates TRBD1, a call that cannot be tested without DNA. CDR3 length: 16 amino acids.

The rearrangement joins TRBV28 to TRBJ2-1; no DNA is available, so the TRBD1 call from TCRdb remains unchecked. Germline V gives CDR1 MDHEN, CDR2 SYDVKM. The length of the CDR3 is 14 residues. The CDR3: CASSVRDGNNEQFF.

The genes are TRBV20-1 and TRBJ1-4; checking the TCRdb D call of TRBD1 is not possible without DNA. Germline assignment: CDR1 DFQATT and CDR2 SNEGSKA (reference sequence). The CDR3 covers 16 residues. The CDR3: CSAEVQGRGTNEKLFF.

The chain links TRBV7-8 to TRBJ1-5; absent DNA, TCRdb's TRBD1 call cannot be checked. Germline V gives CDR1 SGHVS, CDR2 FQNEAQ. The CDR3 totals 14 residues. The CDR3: CASSFGGGWQPQHF.

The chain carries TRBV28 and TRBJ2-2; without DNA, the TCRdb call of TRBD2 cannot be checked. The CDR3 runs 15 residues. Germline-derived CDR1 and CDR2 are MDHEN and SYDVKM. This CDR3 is CASRPGGAVTGELFF.